The following is a T cell receptor beta chain sequence with its context. Authors' processing steps: Amplification with reference gene primers provided the estimates of nucleated cell counts. The repertoire was sequenced with immunoSEQ multiplex PCR; TCRdb's copy has only in-frame clones and lacks some. V, J and clone size derive from that table, while D and trimming were established from the DNA sequence. In the table there are 200,000 to 250,000 clones, 90% of which are singletons. Residents of about two dozen US areas, aged about 18 to 95 years, made up the participants. This sample was taken from a study of blood T cell repertoires in COVID-19. Trimming at V came to 6 bases and at J to 9 bases, leaving 15 bases not matched to a gene. Germline loops: CDR1 SGHNT, CDR2 YYREEE (reference sequence). This CDR3 has 15 amino acids.

The material sequenced was PBMCs or T cells enriched from blood (not recorded which). The sequence was collected from a man in his thirties or forties who had been exposed to COVID-19. The genes are TRBV5-4 and TRBJ2-3; the match to TRBD2 covers 8 bases. CDR3 bases: TGTGCCAGCACCCCTAATCCCCAGCGGGGGAAAACGCAGTATTTT. This codes for CASTPNPQRGKTQYF.